The 28 T cell receptor beta chains below all came from one sample that was sequenced in a study of beta chain features in type 1 diabetes. Broader study findings: Moderate yet significant TCRB CDR3 shortening was seen in Type 1 diabetes patients in all four CD4+ subsets.

Their antigen targets remain unknown. The investigators reverse transcribed all of the isolated RNA, so they sequenced expressed TCRB transcripts. The protocol was immunoSEQ multiplex PCR, while the TCRdb copy is restricted to in-frame clones and leaves out a portion. The data contain roughly 100,000 clones, approximately 30% of them singletons. Sequenced material: central memory CD4+ T cells from blood. The receptor set was obtained from a woman aged 18-30 years with type 1 diabetes.

Here the CDR3 DNA reads TGTGCCAGCAGTACAGGGTACGCTAACTATGGCTACACCTTC. Its protein is CASSTGYANYGYTF. J is TRBJ1-2 and V is TRBV11-2; D perhaps matches TRBD1 (6 bases). With 6 bases removed from V and 0 bases from J, the gap between germline ends came to 11 bases. This CDR3 has 14 amino acids. CDR1 and CDR2 (germline): SGHAT, FQNNGV.

The chain employs TRBV30 and TRBJ1-1, with D tentatively TRBD1 (5 bases). The CDR3 length is 11 residues. V was trimmed by 6 bases and J by 11 bases, leaving 16 bases between them. Looked up from germline, CDR1 is GTSNPN and CDR2 is SVGIG (reference sequence). CDR3 amino acids: CACRTGGWAFF. The CDR3, as DNA: TGTGCCTGCCGAACGGGGGGATGGGCTTTCTTT.

V is TRBV6-6 and J is TRBJ1-2; the match to TRBD1 covers 7 bases. The length of the CDR3 is 12 residues. Germline V gene sequence: CDR1 MNHNY, CDR2 SVGAGI (reference sequence). J lost 6 bases, V lost 7 bases, and 5 bases had no gene match. The CDR3 is CASTTGADGYTF. CDR3 bases: TGTGCCAGCACCACAGGGGCGGATGGCTACACCTTC.

This clone has only a few counts. The chain uses TRBV30 and TRBJ1-3; unclear D gene. V was clipped by 0 bases and J by 0 bases, with 6 bases between them. The germline gives CDR1 GTSNPN, CDR2 SVGIG (reference sequence). The CDR3 consists of 14 residues. CDR3: CAWSVAHSGNTIYF. The CDR3 nucleotides are TGTGCCTGGAGTGTAGCCCACTCTGGAAACACCATATATTTT.

This clone occurred a few times. This CDR3 is CASSLEDSGAFF. In DNA, the CDR3 is TGCGCCAGCAGCTTGGAGGACTCGGGAGCTTTCTTT. The rearrangement links TRBV5-1 to TRBJ1-1, with unresolved D. Germline CDR1 is SGHRS and CDR2 is YFSETQ. V lost 0 bases and J lost 10, with 10 bases in between. The CDR3 extends over 12 amino acids.

This clone has more than one count but fewer than ten. The chain uses TRBV6-1 and TRBJ1-2; possibly TRBD1 for D (5 bases). The CDR3 length is 15 residues. The ends were cut back, 6 bases at V and 0 bases at J, with 14 bases in the middle. Per germline, CDR1 MNHNS and CDR2 SASEGT. CDR3 residues: CASSAGPNSNYGYTF. In DNA, the CDR3 is TGTGCCAGCAGCGCGGGACCGAACTCTAACTATGGCTACACCTTC.

A few counts support this clone. The chain carries TRBV7-6 and TRBJ1-4, with 8 bases that match TRBD1. The CDR3 loop spans 17 amino acids. Germline V CDR1 and CDR2: SGHVS, FNYEAQ. Unmatched junction bases numbered 6, after V lost 2 bases and J lost 1 base. CDR3 in amino acids: CASSLLLTGGTNEKLFF. The DNA of the CDR3 is TGTGCCAGCAGCTTACTACTCACAGGGGGAACTAATGAAAAACTGTTTTTT. Based on the CDR3 plus reference TRBV7-6 and TRBJ1-4, the full variable domain is GAGVSQSPRYKVTKRGQDVALRCDPISGHVSLYWYRQALGQGPEFLTYFNYEAQQDKSGLPNDRFSAERPEGSISTLTIQRTEQRDSAMYRCASSLLLTGGTNEKLFFGSGTQLSVL.

The chain uses TRBV4-3 and TRBJ1-1; unclear D gene. This CDR3 has 14 amino acids. Trimming took 0 bases from V and 3 from J, leaving 8 bases between them. Germline V lookup: CDR1 LGHNA, CDR2 YSLEER. The CDR3 coding sequence is TGCGCCAGCAGCCAAGAATGGGGAGACACTGAAGCTTTCTTT. This encodes CASSQEWGDTEAFF.

This clone was counted at least ten times. The rearrangement uses TRBV29-1 and TRBJ1-2; TRBD1 aligns across 11 bases. Trimming removed 4 bases from V and 7 bases from J; junction bases left unmatched: 14. This CDR3 spans 16 amino acids. Looked up from germline, CDR1 is SQVTM and CDR2 is ANQGSEA. The CDR3 reads CSVGESIGTGGSGYTF. The CDR3 nucleotides read TGCAGCGTTGGGGAGTCTATAGGGACAGGGGGTTCTGGCTACACCTTC.

This clone has only a few counts. The CDR3: CASSYPVAGGRNEQYF. CDR3 nucleotides: TGTGCCAGCAGTTACCCTGTTGCGGGGGGGCGGAACGAGCAGTACTTC. This chain connects TRBV6-6 to TRBJ2-7; 9 nucleotides agree with TRBD2. Trimming at V came to 2 bases and at J to 5 bases, leaving 10 bases not matched to a gene. Germline V lookup: CDR1 MNHNY, CDR2 SVGAGI (reference sequence). This CDR3 region has 16 residues.

This clone has only a few counts. The CDR3 region is CASSQISGRNQETQYF. The CDR3 DNA reads TGCGCCAGCAGCCAAATTAGCGGGAGAAACCAAGAGACCCAGTACTTC. V gene TRBV4-1 combines with J gene TRBJ2-5, with 9 positions matching TRBD2. The J segment lost 0 bases and the V segment lost 2 bases, leaving 4 bases of the junction unmatched. The CDR3 consists of 16 residues. Germline-derived CDR1 and CDR2 are MGHRA and YSYEKL.

The chain joins TRBV19 to TRBJ1-1; D is possibly TRBD1 (5 bases). This CDR3 spans 15 amino acids. CDR1 LNHDA and CDR2 SQIVND come from the germline V gene (reference sequence). The ends were cut back, 4 bases at V and 3 bases at J, with 15 bases in the middle. CDR3 loop: CASSTQRGWDTEAFF. Here the CDR3 DNA reads TGTGCCAGTAGTACCCAAAGGGGCTGGGACACTGAAGCTTTCTTT.

The rearrangement uses TRBV12-5 and TRBJ2-1; D remains ambiguous. This CDR3 spans 15 amino acids. V lost 1 base and J lost 4, with 11 bases in between. The germline V gene has CDR1 LGHNT and CDR2 FRNRAP. The CDR3 nucleotides read TGTGCTAGTGGTTTGGCACCCGACGGGTACAATGAGCAGTTCTTC. It is translated as CASGLAPDGYNEQFF.

The rearrangement joins TRBV11-2 to TRBJ1-1; a possible D gene is TRBD1 (5 bases). Germline CDR1 reads SGHAT; CDR2 reads FQNNGV. The V gene lost 5 bases and the J gene lost 2 bases, with 15 bases spanning the gap. This CDR3 has 15 residues. CDR3 loop: CASSPYGTPNTEAFF. DNA of the CDR3: TGTGCCAGCAGCCCCTATGGGACTCCCAACACTGAAGCTTTCTTT.

Turning to this clone: Within the sample, other DNA sequences also encode this same CDR3. This sequence joins TRBV29-1 and TRBJ2-7; tentatively, D is TRBD2 (5 bases). Germline V gene sequence: CDR1 SQVTM, CDR2 ANQGSEA. The CDR3 has 12 residues. CDR3: CSVVTGTDEQYV. CDR3 coding DNA: TGCAGCGTTGTGACGGGAACCGACGAACAGTACGTC.

This clone came up a few times. The rearrangement joins TRBV5-1 to TRBJ1-4, with 8 bases aligning to TRBD1. There are 15 residues in the CDR3. Germline V gives CDR1 SGHRS, CDR2 YFSETQ. Trimming removed 4 bases from V and 6 bases from J; junction bases left unmatched: 8. CDR3 residues: CASSKGQARDEKLFF. The CDR3 nucleotides read TGCGCCAGCAGCAAGGGACAGGCCCGTGATGAAAAACTGTTTTTT.

The chain employs TRBV11-3 and TRBJ2-3; maybe TRBD1 (8 bases). This CDR3 comprises 14 residues. The germline gives CDR1 SGHNT, CDR2 YENEEA. V was pared by 4 bases and J by 5 bases, with 13 bases between. The CDR3 DNA follows: TGTGCCAGCAGCTCACAGGGGGAGGGAGATACGCAGTATTTT. Translation gives CASSSQGEGDTQYF.

The chain employs TRBV6-5 and TRBJ2-1; TRBD2 matches 8 bases. Germline trimming cut 7 bases from V and 3 bases from J; bases unmatched to any gene: 5. The CDR3 sequence is 14 residues long. Germline lookup yields CDR1 MNHEY and CDR2 SVGAGI. In nucleotides, the CDR3 is TGTGCCAGCAAACCGGGACTAGACTACAATGAGCAGTTCTTC. Protein sequence: CASKPGLDYNEQFF.

The chain carries TRBV28 and TRBJ2-7; 7 bases are a match to TRBD2. The V segment lost 8 bases and the J segment 3 bases; nucleotides outside the gene matches: 4. Germline CDR1 is MDHEN and CDR2 is SYDVKM. The CDR3 loop spans 12 amino acids. In DNA, the CDR3 is TGTGCCAGCGGGCTAGCGGTCTACGAGCAGTACTTC. Its protein is CASGLAVYEQYF.

The V call is TRBV9, the J call TRBJ2-3; TRBD2 aligns across 12 bases. The CDR3 consists of 15 residues. CDR1 is SGDLS, CDR2 YYNGEE, per germline. The ends lost 0 bases at V and 5 bases at J; junction bases unmatched: 1. Here the CDR3 DNA reads TGTGCCAGCAGCGTAGTGACTAGCGGGAGAGATACGCAGTATTTT. Its protein product is CASSVVTSGRDTQYF.

There are a few counts of this clone. V and J are TRBV18 and TRBJ2-3, with 9 bases aligning to TRBD2. Looked up from germline, CDR1 is KGHSH and CDR2 is LQKENI. The V gene end was trimmed by 7 bases and the J gene end by 3 bases; junction bases not matched to a gene: 11. The CDR3 is made up of 16 amino acids. This chain's CDR3 is CASYSTASGRTDTQYF. The CDR3 coding sequence is TGTGCCAGCTACTCAACGGCCAGCGGGAGGACAGATACGCAGTATTTT.

V usage is TRBV28 and J usage is TRBJ1-5; D call uncertain. CDR3 length: 13 residues. Trimming stripped 10 bases from V and 6 bases from J, with 16 bases between. Germline lookup yields CDR1 MDHEN and CDR2 SYDVKM. CDR3 DNA: TGTGCCAACAGCCCAGGCCCCAGTCAGCCCCAGCATTTT. Protein product: CANSPGPSQPQHF.

This clone occurred a few times. The chain carries TRBV28 and TRBJ1-2; 12 nucleotides line up with TRBD1. The germline CDR1 and CDR2 sequences are MDHEN and SYDVKM. The CDR3 loop spans 14 amino acids. V shed 7 bases and J 4 bases; nucleotides not matched to a gene: 4. CDR3 loop: CASTGTGGFYGYTF. The CDR3, as DNA: TGTGCCAGCACCGGGACAGGGGGCTTCTATGGCTACACCTTC.

The genes are TRBV19 and TRBJ2-4; no clear D. The CDR3 is 16 amino acids. V was trimmed by 2 bases and J by 1 base, leaving 12 bases between them. Germline CDR1 LNHDA, CDR2 SQIVND (reference sequence). The CDR3 sequence: CASSIIVGRAKNIQYF. CDR3 coding DNA: TGTGCCAGTAGTATAATCGTGGGCCGCGCCAAAAACATTCAGTACTTC.

This chain connects TRBV5-4 to TRBJ2-2; TRBD1 matches 10 bases. This CDR3 comprises 16 residues. Trimming took 3 bases from V and 6 from J; bases not matched to a gene: 8. Germline CDR1 and CDR2: SGHNT and YYREEE (reference sequence). The CDR3 DNA reads TGTGCCAGCAGCTCTACCGGGACAGGGGAGTCCGGGGAGCTGTTTTTT. Its translation is CASSSTGTGESGELFF.

The V call is TRBV5-1, the J call TRBJ2-1, with 11 bases aligning to TRBD2. Germline lookup yields CDR1 SGHRS and CDR2 YFSETQ. The CDR3 is made up of 16 amino acids. Germline trimming cut 8 bases from V and 4 bases from J; bases unmatched to any gene: 11. The CDR3 bases are TGCGCCAGTTATTCGGGACTAGCGGACACTTACAATGAGCAGTTCTTC. Protein: CASYSGLADTYNEQFF.

This clone came up a few times. This chain links TRBV19 with TRBJ1-2, with 8 positions matching TRBD1. The CDR3 is made up of 13 amino acids. Germline CDR1 LNHDA, CDR2 SQIVND (reference sequence). J gave up 10 bases and V 7 bases, and 11 bases lay outside the gene matches. CDR3 in amino acids: CASTGQGSSAYTF. CDR3 nucleotide sequence: TGTGCCAGTACCGGACAGGGTAGTTCTGCCTACACCTTC. Full variable domain (rest looked up from reference TRBV19 and TRBJ1-2): DGGITQSPKYLFRKEGQNVTLSCEQNLNHDAMYWYRQDPGQGLRLIYYSQIVNDFQKGDIAEGYSVSREKKESFPLTVTSAQKNPTAFYLCASTGQGSSAYTFGSGTRLTVV.

The rearrangement uses TRBV5-4 and TRBJ2-2, with D hard to call. The CDR3 contains 14 residues. Trimming took 2 bases from V and 0 from J, leaving 5 bases between them. The germline V gene encodes CDR1 SGHNT and CDR2 YYREEE (reference sequence). The CDR3 protein is CASSLLPNTGELFF. The CDR3 DNA reads as TGTGCCAGCAGCTTACTTCCGAACACCGGGGAGCTGTTTTTT.